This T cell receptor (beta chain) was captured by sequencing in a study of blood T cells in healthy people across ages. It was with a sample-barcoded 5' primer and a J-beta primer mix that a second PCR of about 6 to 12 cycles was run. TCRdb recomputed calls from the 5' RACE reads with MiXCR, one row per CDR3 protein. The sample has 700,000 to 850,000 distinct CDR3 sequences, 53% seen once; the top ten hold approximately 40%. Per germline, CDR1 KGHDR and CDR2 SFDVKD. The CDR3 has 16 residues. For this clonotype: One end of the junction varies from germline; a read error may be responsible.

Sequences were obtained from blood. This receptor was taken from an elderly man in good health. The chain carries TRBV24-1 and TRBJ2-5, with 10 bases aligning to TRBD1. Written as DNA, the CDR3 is TGTGCCACTAGTGATGGAGGGACAGGGGCGCAAGAGACCCAGTACTTC. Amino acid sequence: CATSDGGTGAQETQYF.